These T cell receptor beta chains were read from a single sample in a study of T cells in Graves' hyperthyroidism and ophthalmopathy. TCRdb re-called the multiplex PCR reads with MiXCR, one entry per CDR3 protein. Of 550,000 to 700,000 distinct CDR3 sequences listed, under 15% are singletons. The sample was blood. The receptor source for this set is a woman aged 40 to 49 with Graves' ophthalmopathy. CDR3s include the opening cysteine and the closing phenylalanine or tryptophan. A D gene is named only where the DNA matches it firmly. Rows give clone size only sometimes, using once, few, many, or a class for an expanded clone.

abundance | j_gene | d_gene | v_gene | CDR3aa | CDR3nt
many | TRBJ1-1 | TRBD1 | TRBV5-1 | CASSLGTGTMNTEAFF | TGCGCCAGCAGCTTGGGGACAGGCACCATGAACACTGAAGCTTTCTTT
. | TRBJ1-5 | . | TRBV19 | CASSIGRDPNQPQHF | TGCGCCAGTAGTATAGGCCGGGACCCTAATCAGCCCCAGCATTTT
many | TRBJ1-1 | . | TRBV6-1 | CASARGGDTEAFF | TGTGCCAGCGCCCGGGGGGGGGACACTGAAGCTTTCTTT
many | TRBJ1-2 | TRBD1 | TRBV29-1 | CSVGTGNYGYTF | TGCAGCGTTGGGACAGGCAACTATGGCTACACCTTC
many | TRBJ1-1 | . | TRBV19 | CASSQSGRENTEAFF | TGTGCCAGTAGTCAATCGGGACGGGAGAACACTGAAGCTTTCTTT
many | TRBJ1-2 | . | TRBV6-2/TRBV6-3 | CASSSTRQWGYTF | TGTGCCAGCAGTTCTACGCGCCAATGGGGCTACACCTTC
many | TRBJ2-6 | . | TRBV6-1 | CASKTTFGANVLTF | TGTGCCAGCAAGACCACTTTTGGGGCCAACGTCCTGACTTTC
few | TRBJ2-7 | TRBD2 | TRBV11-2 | CASSLDAGGVSDEQYF | TGTGCCAGCAGCTTAGACGCGGGGGGCGTAAGTGACGAGCAGTACTTC
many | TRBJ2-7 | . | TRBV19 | CASSISGRNYEQYF | TGTGCCAGTAGTATTAGCGGACGGAACTACGAGCAGTACTTC
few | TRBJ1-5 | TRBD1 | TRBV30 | CAWSPAAPRGLQPQHF | TGTGCCTGGAGCCCCGCAGCCCCCAGGGGGCTGCAGCCCCAGCATTTT
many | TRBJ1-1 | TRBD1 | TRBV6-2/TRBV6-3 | CASSYSLILTGRNTEAFF | TGTGCCAGCAGTTACTCTCTAATACTGACAGGGAGAAACACTGAAGCTTTCTTT
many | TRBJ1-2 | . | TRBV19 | CATKPDSRYGYTF | TGTGCCACCAAACCGGACAGTCGATATGGCTACACCTTC
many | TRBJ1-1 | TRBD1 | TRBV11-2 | CASSIEGRYRDSLTEAFF | TGTGCCAGCAGCATAGAAGGCCGGTACCGGGACAGCCTAACTGAAGCTTTCTTT
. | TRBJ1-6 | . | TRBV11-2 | CASSLETGVSPLHF | TGTGCCAGCAGCTTAGAGACAGGTGTCTCACCCCTCCACTTT
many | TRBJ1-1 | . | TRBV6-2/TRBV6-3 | CASSYKNFPEAFF | TGTGCCAGCAGTTATAAGAATTTCCCTGAAGCTTTCTTT
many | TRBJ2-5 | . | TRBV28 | CASSLTIQETQYF | TGTGCCAGCAGTTTAACTATCCAAGAGACCCAGTACTTC
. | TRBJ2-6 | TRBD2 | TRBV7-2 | CASSSASGRSGANVLTF | TGTGCCAGCAGCTCAGCTAGCGGGAGGTCTGGGGCCAACGTCCTGACTTTC
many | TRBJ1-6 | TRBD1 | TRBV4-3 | CASSQQGESPLHF | TGCGCCAGCAGCCAACAGGGGGAATCACCCCTCCACTTT
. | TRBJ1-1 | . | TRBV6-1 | CASSEHGGTEAFF | TGTGCCAGCAGTGAACACGGGGGCACTGAAGCTTTCTTT
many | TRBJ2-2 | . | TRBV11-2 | CASSLVSVGQTGELFF | TGTGCCAGCAGCTTAGTGTCGGTCGGACAAACCGGGGAGCTGTTTTTT
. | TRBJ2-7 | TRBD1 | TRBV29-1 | CSVVEGQGAYEQYF | TGCAGCGTTGTAGAGGGACAGGGCGCCTACGAGCAGTACTTC
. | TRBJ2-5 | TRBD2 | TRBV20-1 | CSAREAGLALETQYF | TGCAGTGCTAGAGAAGCGGGACTAGCATTAGAGACCCAGTACTTC
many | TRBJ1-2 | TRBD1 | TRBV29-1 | CSGTDRAGGYTF | TGCAGCGGGACGGACAGGGCAGGTGGCTACACCTTC
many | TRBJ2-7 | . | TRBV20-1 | CSARNPFNRDTRYEQYF | TGCAGTGCTAGAAACCCATTCAACCGGGACACTCGATACGAGCAGTACTTC
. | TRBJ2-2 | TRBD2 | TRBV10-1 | CADLPGGGLGELFF | TGCGCCGATCTCCCGGGGGGGGGTCTCGGGGAGCTGTTTTTT
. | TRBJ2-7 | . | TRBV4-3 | CASSPGPGVEQYF | TGCGCCAGCAGCCCCGGCCCCGGGGTAGAGCAGTACTTC
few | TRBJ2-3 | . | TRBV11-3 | CASCGDTTDTQYF | TGTGCCAGCTGCGGGGACACCACAGATACGCAGTATTTT
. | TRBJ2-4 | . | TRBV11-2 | CASSPPAKNIQYF | TGTGCCAGCAGCCCGCCAGCCAAAAACATTCAGTACTTC
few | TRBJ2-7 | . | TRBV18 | CASSPRGTPGDSGEQYF | TGTGCCAGCTCACCACGGGGGACCCCGGGGGATTCGGGGGAGCAGTACTTC
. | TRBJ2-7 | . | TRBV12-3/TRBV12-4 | CASSLEWGFVGEQYF | TGTGCCAGCAGTTTAGAGTGGGGGTTTGTGGGCGAGCAGTACTTC
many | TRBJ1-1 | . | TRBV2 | CASSEDTGAGTEAFF | TGTGCCAGCAGTGAAGACACAGGAGCGGGCACTGAAGCTTTCTTT
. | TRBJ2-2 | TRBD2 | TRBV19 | CASSIYSGSNTGELFF | TGTGCCAGTAGTATATATAGCGGGAGTAACACCGGGGAGCTGTTTTTT
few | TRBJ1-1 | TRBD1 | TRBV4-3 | CASSPRTGRRAFF | TGCGCCAGCAGCCCTCGGACAGGGAGGCGAGCTTTCTTT
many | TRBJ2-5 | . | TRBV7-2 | CASSRGSATAYQETQYF | TGTGCCAGCAGCCGGGGATCTGCAACAGCATACCAAGAGACCCAGTACTTC
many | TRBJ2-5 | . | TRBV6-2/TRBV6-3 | CASSWAAVQETQYF | TGTGCCAGCAGTTGGGCGGCCGTCCAGGAGACCCAGTACTTC
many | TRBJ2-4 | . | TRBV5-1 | CASSLHWDSREGIAKNIQYF | TGCGCCAGCAGCTTGCACTGGGACAGTCGGGAGGGCATAGCCAAAAACATTCAGTACTTC
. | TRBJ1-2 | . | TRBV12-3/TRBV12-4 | CASSFRRGGQPFTGYTF | TGTGCCAGCAGTTTCCGGCGGGGGGGGCAGCCCTTTACCGGCTACACCTTC
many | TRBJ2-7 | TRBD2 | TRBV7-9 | CASSREGLAGGRQYF | TGTGCCAGCAGCCGGGAAGGACTAGCGGGAGGGCGGCAGTACTTC
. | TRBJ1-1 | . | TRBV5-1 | CASSVNGGDNTEAFF | TGCGCCAGCAGCGTAAACGGGGGTGACAACACTGAAGCTTTCTTT
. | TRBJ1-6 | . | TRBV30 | CAWSVGVDSPLHF | TGTGCCTGGAGTGTAGGGGTTGATTCACCCCTCCACTTT
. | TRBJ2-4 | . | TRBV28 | CASSLSGSIQYF | TGTGCCAGCAGTTTATCCGGGTCTATTCAGTACTTC
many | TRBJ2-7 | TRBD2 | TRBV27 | CASSPSGISYEQYF | TGTGCCAGCAGTCCTAGCGGAATCTCCTACGAGCAGTACTTC
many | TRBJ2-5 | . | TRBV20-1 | CSAYHSAVDQETQYF | TGCAGTGCTTATCATAGTGCGGTAGACCAAGAGACCCAGTACTTC
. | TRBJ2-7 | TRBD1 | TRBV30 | CAWRRRDRGKPYEQYF | TGTGCCTGGCGGCGCAGGGACAGGGGAAAACCCTACGAGCAGTACTTC
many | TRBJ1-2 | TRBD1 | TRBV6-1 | CASSPTGSIYGYTF | TGTGCCAGCAGTCCGACAGGGTCAATCTATGGCTACACCTTC
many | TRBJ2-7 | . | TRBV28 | CASSSGPQLGKYF | TGTGCCAGCAGTTCGGGACCCCAGCTCGGGAAGTACTTC
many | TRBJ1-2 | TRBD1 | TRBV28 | CASARQGVAYGYTF | TGTGCCAGCGCAAGACAGGGGGTCGCCTATGGCTACACCTTC
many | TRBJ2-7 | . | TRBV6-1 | CASSERGTTAYEQYF | TGTGCCAGCAGTGAAAGGGGGACTACCGCCTACGAGCAGTACTTC
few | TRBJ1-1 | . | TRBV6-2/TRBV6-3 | CASSSPRTYPEPEAFF | TGTGCCAGCAGTTCACCTCGGACATACCCCGAGCCTGAAGCTTTCTTT
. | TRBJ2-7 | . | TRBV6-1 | CASATYGYEQYF | TGTGCCAGCGCTACCTACGGGTACGAGCAGTACTTC
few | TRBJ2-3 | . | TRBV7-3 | CASSSRGTDTQYF | TGTGCCAGCAGCTCGCGAGGCACAGATACGCAGTATTTT
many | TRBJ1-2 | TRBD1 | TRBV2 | CASSLQGIDYGYTF | TGTGCCAGCAGCCTACAGGGGATCGACTATGGCTACACCTTC
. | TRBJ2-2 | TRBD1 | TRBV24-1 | CATSDTSGTGGVNGELFF | TGTGCCACCAGTGATACCTCCGGGACAGGGGGCGTGAACGGGGAGCTGTTTTTT
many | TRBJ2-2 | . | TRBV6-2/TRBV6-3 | CASSYPGELFF | TGTGCCAGCAGTTATCCCGGGGAGCTGTTTTTT
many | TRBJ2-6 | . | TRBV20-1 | CSARVTYSGANVLTF | TGCAGTGCTAGAGTAACCTACTCTGGGGCCAACGTCCTGACTTTC